This T cell receptor (beta chain) is from a study of T cells after yellow fever vaccination (dated by TCRdb to the late 2010s). For context, the study as a whole: The SMART-Seq v4 Ultra Low Input RNA kit was used to prepare libraries from fractions with low cell numbers. Blood was collected at multiple timepoints before and after primary and secondary immunization, and bulk PBMC replicates and cell subsets were isolated. To follow T-cell clones before and after both primary and booster YFV17D yellow fever vaccination, bulk TCR alpha and beta repertoires underwent longitudinal sequencing. The cohort comprised two healthy male donors, one aged 18 to 29 and one aged 30 to 40 years.

The research as a whole found: The study included only a couple of donors, which limits how far the findings can be generalized. A small share of clonotypes occurred in both CD4 and CD8 compartments, likely arising from convergent recombination. Because abundant contaminating clonotypes from the bulk population could be contained in FACS-sorted repertoires, computational filtering was required. The secondary T-cell response was found to be weaker but faster than the primary response, with a peak reached on day 5 rather than on day 15. Most clones expanded after primary vaccination (around 96% of CD4 and approximately 86% of CD8) were re-detected after the booster, suggesting that broad memory maintenance occurred.

This clonotype was seen many times. Its antigen is unknown. No base-level quality is on record; no much larger clone is a single base apart. This sample was sequenced with an Illumina NovaSeq 6000. Synthesis of TCR cDNA relied on 5'RACE template switching, a step that introduced a universal primer site along with unique molecular identifiers. cDNA synthesis was primed from both the TCR alpha and TCR beta constant segments. Library amplification involved two PCR steps, and the second step added sample barcodes and sequencing adapters. Sequencing of libraries was performed on Illumina HiSeq 2500 (2x100 bp) or NovaSeq (2x150 bp). The authors' pipeline ran thus. Demultiplexing of reads and collapsing into UMI consensus sequences were performed with MIGEC, and V(D)J alignment was carried out with MiXCR. Vaccine-responding clonotypes were defined with edgeR using replicate PBMC samples, requiring FDR below 0.01 and a log2 fold change above 5 up to day 15. Each bulk clonotype was labeled CD4 or CD8 based on which sequenced repertoire, CD4 or CD8, contained the clonotype at higher abundance. TCRdb applied fastp at Q25 and MiXCR to the public reads, then kept only in-frame beta chains. Entries that share a CDR3 protein sequence are merged under the most common genes and DNA. The V and J calls shown here were made by TCRdb, not taken from the authors' results. Recorded for this sample are hundreds of thousands of distinct CDR3 sequences; 12% of them occurred a single time. Jointly, the top ten make up roughly 3% of the sample.

From V the trimming removes 5 bases and from J it removes 1 base, while the gene matches leave 10 bases of the junction unaccounted for. The germline V gene gives CDR1 as SGHTA and CDR2 as FQGNSA. The CDR3 sequence holds 17 residues, the cysteine and phenylalanine included. Solely the CDR3 DNA is kept, with 51 bases framed from the first base. This sample's treatment or condition label indicates: live attenuated yellow fever vaccine strain. A standard Ficoll-Paque protocol was used to isolate PBMCs from peripheral blood. Dynabeads CD4 and CD8 positive selection kits were used to isolate CD4 and CD8 T-cell fractions. TriZol was used to extract RNA from bulk PBMCs, CD4 and CD8 fractions, and dextramer-positive and dextramer-negative fractions.

This sample comprised CD4+ T cells sorted from PBMCs, obtained 15 days after the yellow fever booster vaccination. The chain links TRBV7-2 with TRBJ2-5, with 10 bases aligning to TRBD2. The clonotype comes from a man aged 18-30 years who received the YFV17D yellow fever vaccine. The nucleotides are TGTGCCAGCAGCCTGGGGTCCTTAGCGGGGGGCCAAGAGACCCAGTACTTC. It is translated as CASSLGSLAGGQETQYF.